This entry describes one T cell receptor (beta chain). Antigen specificity is unknown. The sample belongs to a study of T cell responses to AZD1222 COVID-19 vaccine. The protocol was immunoSEQ multiplex PCR, while the TCRdb copy is restricted to in-frame clones and leaves out a portion. The sample comprises under 110,000 clones, 85% to 90% of which are singletons, and approximately 5% rests with the top ten. V was clipped by 4 bases and J by 3 bases, with 7 bases between them. Looked up from germline, CDR1 is SGHTA and CDR2 is FQGTGA. There are 13 residues in the CDR3. Broader study findings: Spike-specific TCR breadth and depth both grew after two AZD1222 doses.

The source is an adult in good health. The chain uses TRBV7-3 and TRBJ1-5; D unclear. Sequenced here: peripheral blood, sampled on day 0 of AZD1222 vaccination. The CDR3: CASSSSPNQPQHF. The DNA for the CDR3 is TGTGCCAGCAGCTCCAGCCCCAATCAGCCCCAGCATTTT.